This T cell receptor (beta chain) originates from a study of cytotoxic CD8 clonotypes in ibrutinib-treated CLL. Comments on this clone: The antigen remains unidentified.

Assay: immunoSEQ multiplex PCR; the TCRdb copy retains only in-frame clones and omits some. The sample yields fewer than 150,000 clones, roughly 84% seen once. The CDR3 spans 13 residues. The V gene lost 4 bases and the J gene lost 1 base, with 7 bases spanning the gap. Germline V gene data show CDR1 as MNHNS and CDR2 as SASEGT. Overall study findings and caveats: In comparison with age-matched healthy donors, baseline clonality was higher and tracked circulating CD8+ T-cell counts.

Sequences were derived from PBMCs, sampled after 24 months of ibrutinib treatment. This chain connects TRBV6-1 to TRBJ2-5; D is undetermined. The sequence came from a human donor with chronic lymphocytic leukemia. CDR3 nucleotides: TGTGCCAGCAGTGGTGACGCCCAAGAGACCCAGTACTTC. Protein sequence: CASSGDAQETQYF.